This T cell receptor beta chain derives from a study of blood T cells in healthy people across ages (dated by TCRdb to between 2014 and 2017). About the investigation overall: In model experiments, template switching captured roughly one uniquely barcoded TCR beta cDNA molecule for every two T cells. Age-related changes in TCR beta repertoire diversity were measured in the study by deep sequencing normalized with unique cDNA molecular identifiers. The donors were split into four age groups: young (average 16 years), middle-aged (more than 35), aged (more than 55) and long-lived (roughly 80). For two donors (one aged 18 to 29 and one aged 80 or older), the study analyzed two additional independent replicas of 1 million unique cDNA reads from the same blood draw.

What the research found in general, with its limitations: The percentage of naive T cells measured by flow cytometry correlated strongly with observed TCR beta diversity. Estimates of total diversity based on one million sequenced T cells were regarded as lower bounds and as underestimates. Conclusive comparison of naive and antigen-experienced compartments was prevented by the profiling of bulk unsorted PBMCs. Compared with the aged group, the long-lived group had more naive CD4+ T cells, fewer expanded clones and increased TCR diversity, a pattern suggesting age selection. Donor CMV infection status was unknown, potentially confounding age-related changes in expanded clonotypes. As age increased, observed TCR beta diversity per million T cells dropped in a roughly linear way, and a significant reduction was already evident by age approximately 40.

Library preparation was by 5' RACE. Reads for this sample came from an Illumina HiSeq 2500. A second PCR of roughly 7 to 12 cycles was performed with a sample-barcoded 5' primer and a J-beta primer mix. A unique molecular identifier was introduced onto each TCR beta cDNA molecule by a template-switch 5' adaptor carrying 12 random nucleotides. Each sample yielded at least 3 million CDR3-containing paired-end reads. The Mint cDNA synthesis kit, primed by a TRBC-specific oligonucleotide, was used to synthesize first-strand cDNA from all RNA. All cDNA was treated with uracil-DNA glycosylase and then went through a first 18-cycle PCR with the universal primers M1SS and BC2_uni_R. On the study's bioinformatics: Normalization of each sample was performed by random selection of 1 million high-quality reads, each carrying a distinct molecular identifier. Instead of being binned into consensus sequences, reads that shared molecular identifiers were thrown out. MiTCR, run with a Q25 quality threshold and the strictest error-elimination algorithm, handled CDR3 identification, clonotype clustering and error correction. A nonparametric unseen species model with Euler transformation was used to estimate lower-bound total TCR beta diversity. TCRdb reprocessed the public reads (quality trimming at Q25 with fastp, clone calling with MiXCR) and kept in-frame beta chains. Every entry covers one CDR3 protein and lists the most common genes and DNA from its rows. TCRdb's processing, not the authors' own work, is the source of the V and J calls. This sample lists about 800,000 distinct CDR3 sequences; around 25% were detected once. Of the sample, more than 3% falls within the top ten clones.

On this clonotype: Its antigen is currently not known. Base qualities are not provided; no much larger clone lies one nucleotide away.

Systemically healthy Caucasian individuals from Russia, around 39 in total and aged roughly 6 to 100 years, were included as donors. About 10 milliliters of peripheral blood were drawn from each donor into EDTA-treated Vacutainer tubes. Ficoll-Paque density-gradient centrifugation was used to isolate PBMCs, with at least 7 million per sample. Trizol reagent was used to extract total RNA from the PBMCs, yielding at least 6 micrograms per sample. The percentages of naive CD45RAhigh/CD27high T cells were determined by flow cytometry on a PBMC aliquot from every donor. Inclusive of the bounding cysteine and phenylalanine, the CDR3 is 17 residues long. Of the read, only the CDR3 DNA is kept; its 51 bases are in frame from base 1. The germline V gene (reference sequence) supplies CDR1 LNHNV and CDR2 YYDKDF. V lost 4 bases and J lost 2 bases; the stretch between them is 19 bases long. These same records also appear under a second study, on T cells of mothers and their children. The second study, in turn, reports: The donors were nine systemically healthy Caucasian individuals, made up of three mothers and their six children. cDNA synthesis consumed the entire amount of extracted RNA, loaded at 1.5 ug RNA in each 15 ul reaction. In the second PCR, sample barcodes and 2-4 random nucleotides were introduced via the M1S primer. More than 8 million TCR beta CDR3 reads were obtained from each mother, and about 3 million reads were obtained from each child. Thymic selection shapes the output of TCR recombination in a similar way in related and unrelated pairs, and inherited differences have a minor effect. Related mother-child pairs always showed normalized repertoire overlap that was slightly higher than in unrelated mother-child pairs, though the difference was never significant. No persistent microchimeric T cell clones were detected, at a sensitivity of approximately 110 clones per million clonotypes. Deep NGS was used in the study to compare the TCR beta repertoires of mothers and children and to look for features that separate related mother-child pairs from unrelated individuals. The mean age was about 37 +/- 4 years for the mothers and around 10 +/- 4 years for the children. Libraries were sequenced on Illumina HiSeq 2000 with 100+100 nt paired-end reads after adapter ligation with NEBNext reagents. Mother and child libraries were prepared a month apart and sequenced in separate runs to prevent cross-contamination. For each donor, somewhere between roughly 450,000 and 2,000,000 distinct TCR beta clonotypes were identified. Naive TCR beta clonotypes were estimated from low-frequency clonotypes matched to each donor's FACS-determined naive share, without sorting.

This chain joins TRBV15 to TRBJ2-3, and TRBD1 may be the D gene, going by 8 matching bases. Sequenced: blood. The receptor was isolated from a boy aged 5-17 years in good health. The nucleotide sequence is given as TGTGCCACCAGCACCTCGCTAGCGGACAGGGCCACAGATACGCAGTATTTT. Protein translation: CATSTSLADRATDTQYF.